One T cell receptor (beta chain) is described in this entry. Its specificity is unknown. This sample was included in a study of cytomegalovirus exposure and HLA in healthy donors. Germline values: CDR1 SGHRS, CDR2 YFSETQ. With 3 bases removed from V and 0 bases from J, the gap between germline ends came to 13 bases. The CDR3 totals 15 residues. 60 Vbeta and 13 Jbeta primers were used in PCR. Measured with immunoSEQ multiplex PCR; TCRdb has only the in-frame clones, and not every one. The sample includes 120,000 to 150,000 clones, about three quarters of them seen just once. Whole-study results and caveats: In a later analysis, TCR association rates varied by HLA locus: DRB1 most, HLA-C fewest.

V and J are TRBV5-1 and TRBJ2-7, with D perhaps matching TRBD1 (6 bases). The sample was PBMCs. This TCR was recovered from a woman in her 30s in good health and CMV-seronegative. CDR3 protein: CASSWGDRYSYEQYF. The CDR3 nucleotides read TGCGCCAGCAGCTGGGGCGACAGGTACTCCTACGAGCAGTACTTC.